Sequencing of this T cell receptor beta chain was carried out in a study of blood T cell repertoires in COVID-19. Study as a whole: COVID-19 samples collected from the United States, Italy and Spain covered acute and convalescent phases. Sample material is recorded as cDNA or gDNA derived from T cells, B-cell-depleted T cells, or PBMCs.

The CDR3 is 16 residues long. V was pared by 4 bases and J by 0 bases, with 15 bases between. CDR1 and CDR2 from the germline V gene are SGHRS and YFSETQ. Authors' processing steps: Using reference gene primer amplification, nucleated cell counts were estimated. The assay was immunoSEQ multiplex PCR, and TCRdb's table has in-frame clones only and misses some. D and trimming come from the DNA, and the V and J calls and clone size come from that table. The sample has about 160,000 clones, more than 60% seen once. Material: peripheral blood. The chain uses TRBV5-1 and TRBJ2-3, with a tentative D call TRBD2 (6 bases). The receptor was isolated from a man aged 60 to 75 with acute or convalescent COVID-19. CDR3 sequence: CASSKAGQISTDTQYF. The CDR3, as DNA: TGCGCCAGCAGCAAAGCGGGCCAAATTAGCACAGATACGCAGTATTTT.